The 28 T cell receptor beta chains presented below share a single source sample, sequenced in a study of beta chain features in type 1 diabetes. Study-wide results and limits: Within each of all four CD4+ subsets, Type 1 diabetes patients had TCRB CDR3s that were moderately but significantly shorter.

These receptors' antigens are unknown. The entirety of the isolated RNA underwent reverse transcription, so expressed TCRB transcripts were sequenced. Data came from immunoSEQ multiplex PCR; TCRdb stores just in-frame clones and leaves some out. This sample carries some 160,000 clones, 7.5% to 9.5% of them seen once, and the ten largest clones take around 0.56%. Sequencing was carried out using central memory CD4+ T cells from blood. The receptors stem from a woman younger than 30 with type 1 diabetes.

This clone occurred a few times. This chain connects TRBV7-9 to TRBJ2-7; D gene uncertain. The CDR3 is made up of 12 amino acids. Germline V gives CDR1 SEHNR, CDR2 FQNEAQ (reference sequence). Trimming left V 5 bases short and J 5 bases short, with 10 bases between. This CDR3 is CASSTTAHEQYF. The CDR3 DNA follows: TGTGCCAGCAGCACCACAGCCCACGAGCAGTACTTC.

The chain joins TRBV10-1 to TRBJ2-3; TRBD1 aligns across 9 bases. Germline CDR1 and CDR2: WNHNN and SYGVQD (reference sequence). The V segment lost 4 bases and the J segment 5 bases; nucleotides outside the gene matches: 7. The CDR3 covers 15 residues. CDR3 region: CASSAPGQGGDTQYF. The CDR3 bases are TGCGCCAGCAGTGCCCCGGGACAGGGAGGAGATACGCAGTATTTT.

This clone has a handful of counts. This chain joins TRBV2 and TRBJ2-2, with TRBD1 identical over 8 bases. In germline, CDR1 is SNHLY, CDR2 FYNNEI. This CDR3 region has 14 residues. Germline trimming cut 10 bases from V and 0 bases from J; bases unmatched to any gene: 4. CDR3 amino acids: CATRQGSNTGELFF. CDR3 bases: TGTGCCACCCGACAGGGGTCGAACACCGGGGAGCTGTTTTTT.

The gene calls are TRBV7-9 and TRBJ2-7; no clear D. CDR3 size: 14 residues. CDR1 SEHNR and CDR2 FQNEAQ come from the germline V gene (reference sequence). V lost 5 bases to trimming and J lost 2 bases, with 13 bases between them. The CDR3: CASSHLPEAYEQYF. The CDR3 nucleotides read TGTGCCAGCAGCCACCTGCCAGAAGCCTACGAGCAGTACTTC.

In this sample, this clone turned up a few times. The genes are TRBV2 and TRBJ1-1, with unresolved D. From germline, CDR1 is SNHLY and CDR2 FYNNEI. The CDR3 totals 12 residues. Between the trimmed V and J ends, which lost 3 bases and 8 bases, there was a span of 10 bases. The CDR3: CASSEYRVEAFF. Written as DNA, the CDR3 is TGTGCCAGCAGTGAGTACCGGGTCGAAGCTTTCTTT.

The gene calls are TRBV19 and TRBJ1-2; TRBD1 might be the D (6 bases). V was trimmed by 4 bases and J by 2 bases, leaving 14 bases between them. The CDR3 covers 15 residues. The germline gives CDR1 LNHDA, CDR2 SQIVND (reference sequence). This CDR3 is CASSTPTGTNYGYTF. The CDR3 DNA reads TGTGCCAGTAGTACCCCGACAGGCACAAACTATGGCTACACCTTC.

J is TRBJ1-1 and V is TRBV5-6, with D possibly matching TRBD1 (6 bases). This CDR3 region has 15 residues. V shed 6 bases and J shed 0 bases, with 15 bases lying between them. The V gene's germline CDR1 is SGHDT and CDR2 YYEEEE. The CDR3 loop is CASNLGARVNTEAFF. The CDR3, as DNA: TGTGCCAGCAACCTGGGGGCCAGGGTGAACACTGAAGCTTTCTTT.

CDR3 amino acids: CASSLVAAGAYEQYF. The CDR3, as DNA: TGTGCCAGCAGCTTAGTGGCAGCGGGAGCCTACGAGCAGTACTTC. V usage is TRBV7-3 and J usage is TRBJ2-7, with TRBD2 matching over 8 bases. The CDR3 contains 15 residues. V lost 2 bases and J lost 2; bases outside the gene matches: 5. Germline assignment: CDR1 SGHTA and CDR2 FQGTGA.

The chain is built from TRBV10-2 and TRBJ1-5, with D maybe TRBD1 (6 bases). Trimming shortened V by 3 bases and J by 7 bases, and 13 bases separated the two germline ends. Germline V gene sequence: CDR1 WSHSY, CDR2 SAAADI. This CDR3 has 14 amino acids. The chain's CDR3 is CASSEPGDGQPQHF. As DNA, the CDR3 is TGCGCCAGCAGTGAACCAGGGGACGGGCAGCCCCAGCATTTT.

The rearrangement uses TRBV10-3 and TRBJ1-5; 10 bases line up with TRBD1. The CDR3 has 13 amino acids. Unmatched junction bases numbered 6, after V lost 11 bases and J lost 5 bases. Germline CDR1 ENHRY, CDR2 SYGVKD. The CDR3 DNA reads as TGTGCCGTCGGACAGGGGGAGGATCAGCCCCAGCATTTT. Amino acid sequence: CAVGQGEDQPQHF.

This clone was seen a few times. The chain links TRBV11-2 to TRBJ2-7; 10 bases map to TRBD1. The CDR3 loop spans 15 amino acids. V lost 1 base and J lost 4; bases outside the gene matches: 4. From germline, CDR1 is SGHAT and CDR2 FQNNGV. CDR3: CASSLGGTGEYEQYF. CDR3 in DNA: TGTGCCAGCAGCTTAGGTGGGACAGGGGAATACGAGCAGTACTTC.

V is TRBV20-1 and J is TRBJ2-7; D unresolved. The CDR3 totals 11 residues. Germline-derived CDR1 and CDR2 are DFQATT and SNEGSKA (reference sequence). Trimming took 2 bases from V and 3 from J, leaving 5 bases between them. The CDR3 here is CSARSIYEQYF. As DNA, the CDR3 is TGCAGTGCTAGAAGCATCTACGAGCAGTACTTC.

CDR3 in DNA: TGCGCCAGCAGCTCTACGGGAGAAGAGACCCAGTACTTC. The encoded protein is CASSSTGEETQYF. The gene calls are TRBV5-1 and TRBJ2-5; the D gene is possibly TRBD2 (6 bases). The V end lost 3 bases, the J end lost 3 bases, and 9 bases lay between the germline ends. Per the germline V gene, CDR1 is SGHRS and CDR2 is YFSETQ. The CDR3 extends over 13 amino acids.

This clone was counted between two and nine times. The chain combines TRBV30 with TRBJ1-2; D is unresolved. The CDR3 has 14 amino acids. V lost 0 bases, J lost 4 bases, and 12 bases lay in between. In germline, CDR1 is GTSNPN, CDR2 SVGIG (reference sequence). The CDR3: CAWSVMGSSYGYTF. The CDR3 DNA reads TGTGCCTGGAGTGTGATGGGCAGCAGCTATGGCTACACCTTC.

This clone was counted a few times. This chain links TRBV4-2 with TRBJ2-7, with TRBD1 as a possible D gene (5 bases). The CDR3 loop spans 14 amino acids. Germline V lookup: CDR1 LGHNA, CDR2 YNFKEQ. V was trimmed by 1 base and J by 6 bases, leaving 13 bases between them. The DNA for the CDR3 is TGTGCCAGCAGCCAAGTTTTAGGGGATACCGAGCAGTACTTC. Its protein is CASSQVLGDTEQYF.

In this sample, this clone turned up a few times. The gene calls are TRBV7-9 and TRBJ1-4; no clear D. This CDR3 spans 14 amino acids. Germline V gene sequence: CDR1 SEHNR, CDR2 FQNEAQ (reference sequence). The germline V and J ends were trimmed by 1 base and 5 bases, with 8 bases remaining between them. Here the CDR3 reads CASSLGTGNEKLFF. The CDR3 region has the DNA TGTGCCAGCAGCTTAGGGACGGGAAATGAAAAACTGTTTTTT.

V and J are TRBV4-3 and TRBJ2-7; D unclear. Germline V gene sequence: CDR1 LGHNA, CDR2 YSLEER. There are 16 residues in the CDR3. V gave up 0 bases and J gave up 0 bases, with 12 bases separating them. The CDR3: CASSQDPVIPSYEQYF. CDR3 coding DNA: TGCGCCAGCAGCCAAGATCCGGTAATACCCTCCTACGAGCAGTACTTC.

This clone was seen a few times. This sequence joins TRBV7-2 and TRBJ2-3; tentative D call: TRBD1 (6 bases). V shed 5 bases and J shed 2 bases, with 11 bases lying between them. Looked up from germline, CDR1 is SGHTA and CDR2 is FQGNSA. This CDR3 contains 14 residues. The CDR3 spells CASSQGLFTDTQYF. The CDR3 bases are TGTGCCAGCAGCCAGGGGTTGTTCACAGATACGCAGTATTTT.

The chain employs TRBV4-3 and TRBJ2-1; the D gene is possibly TRBD1 (6 bases). The CDR3 has 14 residues. The V end lost 4 bases, the J end lost 6 bases, and 13 bases lay between the germline ends. Germline CDR1 LGHNA, CDR2 YSLEER. The CDR3 protein is CASSRQGFTNEQFF. As DNA, the CDR3 is TGCGCCAGCAGCCGGCAGGGGTTTACCAATGAGCAGTTCTTC.

The table lists this clone with a few counts. V usage is TRBV19 and J usage is TRBJ2-7; 7 bases map to TRBD1. V was clipped by 5 bases and J by 1 base; unmatched bases: 8. CDR1 and CDR2 (germline): LNHDA, SQIVND (reference sequence). This CDR3 comprises 15 residues. CDR3 amino acids: CASSHKTGNSYEQYF. The DNA of the CDR3 is TGTGCCAGTAGTCACAAGACAGGGAATTCCTACGAGCAGTACTTC.

Only a few counts were recorded for this clone. The genes are TRBV21-1 and TRBJ2-7; TRBD2, the D gene given by the table, was not confirmed from the DNA. TRBV21-1 is a listed pseudogene. This CDR3 is built from 14 residues. DNA for the CDR3: TGTGCCAGCACCGCTATCGGGGTTTGCTACGAGCAGTACTTC. Protein: CASTAIGVCYEQYF.

The rearrangement links TRBV4-2 to TRBJ1-2; the D is unclear. The V gene's germline CDR1 is LGHNA and CDR2 YNFKEQ. Trimming removed 0 bases from V and 4 bases from J, with 12 bases in between. This CDR3 comprises 15 residues. The CDR3 here is CASSQEGTASYGYTF. The DNA of the CDR3 is TGTGCCAGCAGCCAAGAAGGCACAGCCTCCTATGGCTACACCTTC.

Written as DNA, the CDR3 is TGTGCCAGCAGCTTAGATCTAGCGGGAGGTTTCCATGAGCAGTTCTTC. Its protein is CASSLDLAGGFHEQFF. The rearrangement links TRBV11-2 to TRBJ2-1; 11 bases are a match to TRBD2. The CDR3 is 16 residues long. In germline, CDR1 is SGHAT, CDR2 FQNNGV. V trimming: 0 bases; J trimming: 8 bases; junction bases outside the gene matches: 6.

This chain connects TRBV20-1 to TRBJ2-5; TRBD2 matches 8 bases. The length of the CDR3 is 11 residues. V shed 6 bases, J shed 4 bases, and the junction held 1 base outside the gene matches. CDR1 DFQATT and CDR2 SNEGSKA come from the germline V gene (reference sequence). The CDR3 region is CSARGGETQYF. The CDR3 coding sequence is TGCAGTGCCCGGGGGGGAGAGACCCAGTACTTC.

There are a few counts of this clone. The V call is TRBV19, the J call TRBJ2-7; D unresolved. Germline loops: CDR1 LNHDA, CDR2 SQIVND (reference sequence). CDR3 length: 15 residues. V shed 6 bases and J shed 1 base, with 16 bases lying between them. The CDR3 protein is CASSVIDSASYEQYF. The CDR3 region has the DNA TGTGCCAGTAGCGTTATCGACTCCGCATCCTACGAGCAGTACTTC.

In this sample, this clone turned up a few times. Other DNA sequences in the sample encode the same CDR3. The rearrangement joins TRBV7-9 to TRBJ2-3; TRBD1 aligns across 9 bases. This CDR3 has 16 amino acids. J was trimmed by 2 bases and V by 3 bases; bases with no gene match: 6. Germline V lookup: CDR1 SEHNR, CDR2 FQNEAQ (reference sequence). CDR3 protein: CASSFLGTGNTDTQYF. CDR3 coding DNA: TGTGCCAGCAGCTTCCTGGGGACAGGGAACACAGATACGCAGTATTTT.

There are a few counts of this clone. In nucleotides, the CDR3 is TGTGCCAGCAGCTTAGGGCAGGAAGAGACCCAGTACTTC. It is translated as CASSLGQEETQYF. The V gene is TRBV11-3, the J gene TRBJ2-5; unclear D gene. The CDR3 contains 13 residues. The V and J ends lost 1 base and 3 bases respectively, with 6 bases between them. Germline CDR1 and CDR2: SGHNT and YENEEA.

This clone was counted a few times. CDR3 coding DNA: TGTGCCAGCAAGACAGGGGGCAATCAGCCCCAGCATTTT. Translation gives CASKTGGNQPQHF. This chain uses TRBV28 with TRBJ1-5, with 8 bases that match TRBD1. This CDR3 has 13 residues. CDR1 is MDHEN and CDR2 is SYDVKM in the germline V gene. With V trimmed by 7 bases and J by 2 bases, 1 base remained unmatched.